A selection of T cell receptor beta chains follows, all from one sample in a study of neurological immune-mediated disorders. TCRdb itself ran the 5' RACE reads through MiXCR, one entry per CDR3 protein. The data contain 13,000 to 15,000 distinct CDR3 sequences, about 13% of them singletons. Sequencing input: CD8+ T cells from blood. These receptors came from a female donor with HTLV-1-associated myelopathy (HAM/TSP). CDR3s include the opening cysteine and the closing phenylalanine or tryptophan.

>TRBV6-2/TRBV6-3
CASIPTGTAEQYF
>TRBV5-5
CASSIGQASNQPQHF
>TRBV7-2
CVSTPGAGEAWELFF
>TRBV14
CASSQPVARGLEETQYF
>TRBV4-3
CASSQAGTGRTNEQFF
>TRBV5-5
CASSLVWGGEQYF
>TRBV20-1
CSARAPWTGGYEQYF
>TRBV20-1
CSAPLAGPSYEQYF
>TRBV7-8
CASSLTSGGVSDTQYF
>TRBV14
CASSQDLGKQETQYF
>TRBV7-9
CASSSGLDYNEQFF
>TRBV4-1
CASRLPGKASNEQFF
>TRBV7-8
CDSSLGVGVRTDTQYF
>TRBV5-1
CASSLGTGRADGYTF